This TCR beta chain comes out of a study of blood T cell repertoires in COVID-19. Study details: There were acute and convalescent COVID-19 samples, and they came from the United States, Italy and Spain. T cells, B-cell-depleted T cells, or PBMCs supplied cDNA or gDNA.

This clone was found a few times. Authors' data handling: Reference gene primer amplification in the assay estimated nucleated cell counts. Profiled with immunoSEQ multiplex PCR; TCRdb holds only in-frame clones, not every one. That table is the source of V, J and clone size, and D and trimming were worked out from the DNA. The table has 150,000 to 200,000 clones, around 81% seen once; the top ten hold approximately 13%. The CDR3 is made up of 15 amino acids. Trimming took 3 bases from V and 7 from J; bases not matched to a gene: 8. Germline-derived CDR1 and CDR2 are SEHNR and FQNEAQ (reference sequence).

The sequence came from a man between 65 and 80 years old who had recovered from COVID-19. The sequenced sample was peripheral blood. The chain has TRBV7-9 and TRBJ1-2; 10 bases fit TRBD1. The DNA for the CDR3 is TGTGCCAGCAGCTTGACAGGGGGCGTAAGGTTTGGCTACACCTTC. Amino acid sequence: CASSLTGGVRFGYTF.